This T cell receptor (beta chain) was identified during a study of beta chain features in type 1 diabetes. Points from the study as a whole: A closer apparent resemblance between naive, central memory and Treg TCRB repertoires was seen in patients than in healthy donors. Resolution of whether HLA type affects TCRB rearrangement was not achieved here. Shortening that was moderate but significant affected the TCRB CDR3s of Type 1 diabetes patients in all four CD4+ subsets.

The CDR3 covers 12 residues. Germline CDR1 is SGHAT and CDR2 is FQNNGV. Trimming shortened V by 2 bases and J by 6 bases, and 8 bases separated the two germline ends. In this sample, this clone turned up a few times. Its specificity is unknown. Investigators reverse transcribed all isolated RNA, so they sequenced expressed TCRB transcripts. Data came from immunoSEQ multiplex PCR; TCRdb stores just in-frame clones and leaves some out. The data contain a few hundred thousand clones, about 12% of them seen just once; the ten biggest clones take up 0.01%. The single heparinised draw taken from each donor contained around 100 mL of blood on average. Using CD45RO/CCR7/CD25/CD127/CD95/CD27, CD4+ naive, central memory, regulatory and stem cell-like memory cells were sorted.

The sequence was collected from a young woman with type 1 diabetes. Sequencing was performed on naive CD4+ T cells from blood. This chain uses TRBV11-2 with TRBJ2-7, with a weak D call TRBD2 (5 bases). CDR3 protein: CASSLRGPEQYF. For the CDR3, the DNA is TGTGCCAGCAGCTTACGAGGGCCCGAGCAGTACTTC.